This TCR beta chain was sequenced in a study of blood T cell repertoires in COVID-19. In this sample, this clone is medium-sized. The germline V gene encodes CDR1 SGHAT and CDR2 FQNNGV. The length of the CDR3 is 16 residues. Trimming shortened V by 2 bases and J by 3 bases, and 15 bases separated the two germline ends. Produced via immunoSEQ multiplex PCR; TCRdb's table is partial and in-frame only. This sample has fewer than 30,000 clones, with roughly 80% found just once. What was sequenced was peripheral blood. The TCR was taken from a woman between 65 and 79 years old with active or convalescent COVID-19. V is TRBV11-2 and J is TRBJ2-3; TRBD2 might be the D (6 bases). The CDR3 sequence: CASSLFRGTETDTQYF. The CDR3 nucleotides read TGTGCCAGCAGCTTATTTCGTGGGACTGAGACAGATACGCAGTATTTT.